The T cell receptor (beta chain) under discussion was sequenced for a study of cytomegalovirus exposure and HLA in healthy donors. Study findings and constraints: In an earlier analysis, about 87% or about 30%: the productive usage of most TCR beta V segments. In a later analysis, CMV-associated beta chains were mostly HLA-associated, it appeared. From TCR beta sequences, most subjects' HLA-A and HLA-B alleles were reportedly predicted accurately.

This clone has only a few counts. The target antigen is unknown. J was trimmed by 5 bases and V by 4 bases; bases with no gene match: 3. CDR1 is SGHNT and CDR2 is YYREEE in the germline V gene (reference sequence). This CDR3 is 14 amino acids long. PCR amplification relied on 60 Vbeta primers (plus 13 Jbeta primers). Produced via immunoSEQ multiplex PCR; TCRdb's table is partial and in-frame only. This table has 90,000 to 150,000 clones, 74% appearing once. This TCR was recovered from a woman in her forties or fifties in good health and CMV-seropositive. The gene calls are TRBV5-4 and TRBJ1-4; 9 bases match TRBD1. Sequenced: PBMCs. This CDR3 reads CASSGTGSNEKLFF. CDR3 coding DNA: TGTGCCAGCAGCGGGACAGGGTCAAATGAAAAACTGTTTTTT.